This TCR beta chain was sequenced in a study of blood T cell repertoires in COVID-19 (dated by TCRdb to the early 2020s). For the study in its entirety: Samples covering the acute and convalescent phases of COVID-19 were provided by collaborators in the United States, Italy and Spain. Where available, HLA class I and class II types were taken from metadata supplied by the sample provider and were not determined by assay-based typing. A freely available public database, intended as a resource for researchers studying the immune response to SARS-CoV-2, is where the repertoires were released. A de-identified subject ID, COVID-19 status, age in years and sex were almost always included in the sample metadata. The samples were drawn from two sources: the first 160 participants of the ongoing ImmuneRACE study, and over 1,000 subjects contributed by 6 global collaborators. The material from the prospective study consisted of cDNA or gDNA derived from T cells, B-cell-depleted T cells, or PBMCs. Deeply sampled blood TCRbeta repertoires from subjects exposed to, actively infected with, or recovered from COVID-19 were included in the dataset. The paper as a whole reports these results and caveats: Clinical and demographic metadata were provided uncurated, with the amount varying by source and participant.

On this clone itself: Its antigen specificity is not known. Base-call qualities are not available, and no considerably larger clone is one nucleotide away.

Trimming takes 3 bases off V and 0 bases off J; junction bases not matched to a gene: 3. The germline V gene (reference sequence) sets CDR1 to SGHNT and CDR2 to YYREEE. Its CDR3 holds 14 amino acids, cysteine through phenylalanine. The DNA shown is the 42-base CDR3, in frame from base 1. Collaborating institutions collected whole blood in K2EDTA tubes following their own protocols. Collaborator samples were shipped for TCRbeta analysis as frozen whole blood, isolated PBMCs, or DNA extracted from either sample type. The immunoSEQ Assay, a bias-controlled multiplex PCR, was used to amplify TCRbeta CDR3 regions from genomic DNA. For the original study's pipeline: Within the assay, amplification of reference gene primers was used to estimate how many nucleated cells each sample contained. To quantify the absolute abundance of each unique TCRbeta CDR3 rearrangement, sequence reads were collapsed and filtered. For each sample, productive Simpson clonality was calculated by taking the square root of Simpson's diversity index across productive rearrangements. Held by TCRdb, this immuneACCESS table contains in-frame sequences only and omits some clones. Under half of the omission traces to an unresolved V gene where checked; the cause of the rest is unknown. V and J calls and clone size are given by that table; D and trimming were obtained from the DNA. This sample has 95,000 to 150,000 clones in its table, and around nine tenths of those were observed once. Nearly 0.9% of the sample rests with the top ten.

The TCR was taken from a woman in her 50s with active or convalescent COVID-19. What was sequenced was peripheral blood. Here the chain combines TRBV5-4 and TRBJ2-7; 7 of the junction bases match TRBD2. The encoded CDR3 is CASSYRDYSYEQYF. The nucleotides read TGTGCCAGCAGCTACCGGGACTACTCCTACGAGCAGTACTTC.